This T cell receptor beta chain was captured by sequencing in a study of cytomegalovirus exposure and HLA in healthy donors. In the study overall: Researchers previously reported finding roughly 120 million unique TCR beta sequences from approximately 200 million T cells. Study-level results: Some V segments, TRBV6-2 and TRBV6-3 among them, were indistinguishable and were therefore excluded. One variant, a missense change in DCLRE1C, was linked in a later analysis to TCR beta V- and J-gene trimming. Researchers reported from a later analysis that most CMV-associated TCR beta chains appeared HLA-restricted.

On this clone: The antigen remains undetermined.

PCR amplification relied on 60 Vbeta primers (plus 13 Jbeta primers). Profiled with immunoSEQ multiplex PCR; TCRdb holds only in-frame clones, not every one. The sample lists roughly 130,000 clones, about 70% occurring once. Germline lookup yields CDR1 LNHNV and CDR2 YYDKDF (reference sequence). The CDR3 covers 18 residues. J gave up 4 bases and V 5 bases, and 19 bases lay outside the gene matches. The clonotype was recovered from a woman in her forties in good health and CMV-seropositive. Sequencing was performed on PBMCs. V and J are TRBV15 and TRBJ1-2; 7 positions match TRBD1. For the CDR3, the DNA is TGTGCCACCAGCGCTATTTTTTTACGACAGGGTAGCGGCTATGGCTACACCTTC. Protein sequence: CATSAIFLRQGSGYGYTF. The whole variable domain, filled in from reference TRBV15 and TRBJ1-2, reads DAMVIQNPRYQVTQFGKPVTLSCSQTLNHNVMYWYQQKSSQAPKLLFHYYDKDFNNEADTPDNFQSRRPNTSFCFLDIRSPGLGDTAMYLCATSAIFLRQGSGYGYTFGSGTRLTVV.